Below are 8 T cell receptor beta chains sequenced from a single sample in a study of radiation and T cells in renal cell carcinoma. Assay used: immunoSEQ multiplex PCR; TCRdb lists only in-frame clones, some missing. The sample consists of tens of thousands of clones, 80% to 90% of them appearing once. Time point: blood 2 weeks post-SBRT. The treatment denotes: 15 Gy SBRT to primary tumor, nephrectomy 4 weeks later. Material: blood, obtained from a patient whose treatment included radiotherapy and nephrectomy. These receptors were collected from a woman in her forties or fifties with renal cell carcinoma.

The chain uses TRBV19 and TRBJ2-2, with 9 positions matching TRBD1. The CDR3 runs 19 residues. J lost 4 bases, V lost 4 bases, and 16 bases had no gene match. CDR1 and CDR2 (germline): LNHDA, SQIVND (reference sequence). The CDR3 region has the DNA TGTGCCAGTAGTACCCTCCCGGGACAGGGACGACGGGTCACCGGGGAGCTGTTTTTT. Translating it yields CASSTLPGQGRRVTGELFF.

The chain employs TRBV4-1 and TRBJ2-2; D may be TRBD1 (6 bases). The germline gives CDR1 MGHRA, CDR2 YSYEKL. The CDR3 has 15 amino acids. The V end lost 4 bases, the J end lost 6 bases, and 15 bases lay between the germline ends. CDR3 amino acids: CASSLRQAFPGELFF. DNA for the CDR3: TGCGCCAGCAGCCTTCGACAGGCCTTCCCCGGGGAGCTGTTTTTT.

The chain employs TRBV5-6 and TRBJ2-5, with 8 bases that match TRBD1. V shed 4 bases, J shed 5 bases, and the junction held 10 bases outside the gene matches. The CDR3 has 15 amino acids. Germline CDR1 is SGHDT and CDR2 is YYEEEE. The CDR3 DNA reads TGTGCCAGCAGCGCCGACAGGGGATCGGTGGAGACCCAGTACTTC. Translated: CASSADRGSVETQYF.

This clone appeared once. A junction boundary mismatches the germline segment, possibly from a read error. The J gene is TRBJ2-7, the V gene TRBV11-1; D could derive from TRBD1 or TRBD2 (5 bases each). There are 11 residues in the CDR3. Germline CDR1 reads SGHAT; CDR2 reads FQDESV (reference sequence). This CDR3 is CASSGDGVRNF. Here the CDR3 DNA reads TGTGCCAGCAGCGGGGACGGCGTAAGGAACTTC.

This clone was counted once. The CDR3 DNA reads as TGTGCCAGCAGTGAAAACGGTCCCTACGAGCAGTACTTC. Translating it yields CASSENGPYEQYF. This chain uses TRBV2 with TRBJ2-7; no firm D call. Germline V CDR1 and CDR2: SNHLY, FYNNEI. The CDR3 is 13 amino acids. Trimming left V 2 bases short and J 2 bases short, with 7 bases between.

The J gene is TRBJ2-7, the V gene TRBV4-3; the D is unclear. The CDR3 runs to 13 residues. Trimming cost V 0 bases and J 3 bases, with 6 bases left between them. Germline assignment: CDR1 LGHNA and CDR2 YSLEER. CDR3 residues: CASSQDRGYEQYF. The CDR3, as DNA: TGCGCCAGCAGCCAAGATCGAGGCTACGAGCAGTACTTC.

The rearrangement joins TRBV2 to TRBJ1-5; no reliable D call. The ends were cut back, 5 bases at V and 1 base at J, with 9 bases in the middle. Germline CDR1 is SNHLY and CDR2 is FYNNEI. The CDR3 loop spans 14 amino acids. The CDR3 DNA sequence: TGTGCCAGCAGTATGTCGGGGAGCAATCAGCCCCAGCATTTT. Translated, it gives CASSMSGSNQPQHF.

This chain uses TRBV5-4 with TRBJ1-3; D possibly corresponds to TRBD1 (5 bases). The germline V and J ends were trimmed by 1 base and 4 bases, with 9 bases remaining between them. This CDR3 region has 14 residues. Germline V CDR1 and CDR2: SGHNT, YYREEE (reference sequence). As DNA, the CDR3 is TGTGCCAGCAGCTTGTGGGGGATAGGAAACACCATATATTTT. Its translation is CASSLWGIGNTIYF.